This T cell receptor (beta chain) was identified in a study of blood T cell repertoires in COVID-19. Study details: Researchers got acute and convalescent COVID-19 samples from the United States, Italy and Spain. PBMCs, B-cell-depleted T cells, or T cells were the source of the cDNA or gDNA that made up the material.

Original handling: How many nucleated cells were present was estimated from reference gene primer amplification. Clones were read by immunoSEQ multiplex PCR, and TCRdb kept only the in-frame ones, dropping some. That table supplies the V and J calls and clone size; D and trimming were determined from the DNA. The sample holds hundreds of thousands of clones, around four fifths seen once. There are a few counts of this clone. The V and J ends lost 0 bases and 2 bases respectively, with 5 bases between them. The CDR3 length is 13 residues. Germline lookup yields CDR1 SGHRS and CDR2 YFSETQ. The sequence was collected from a man under 40 with active or convalescent COVID-19. The sequencing sample was made of peripheral blood. The rearrangement joins TRBV5-1 to TRBJ2-5; D is undetermined. CDR3 nucleotides: TGCGCCAGCAGCTTGGCCCAGCAAGAGACCCAGTACTTC. This translates into CASSLAQQETQYF.